A selection of T cell receptor beta chains follows, all from one sample in a study of blood T cell repertoires in COVID-19. Profiling relied on immunoSEQ multiplex PCR, and the TCRdb table lists in-frame clones only, not all of them. Among 150,000 to 200,000 clones listed, approximately 80% were seen once. The specimen was PBMCs or T cells enriched from blood (not recorded which). The receptors shown here come from a man aged 50 or older who had recovered from COVID-19. Each CDR3 is given with its conserved first and last residue. Fields, in order: D gene, V gene, clone size, J gene, CDR3 DNA, CDR3 protein. D genes are given only for firm matches. A clone size is listed for some rows: how often the clone was seen (once, few, many), or a class if it is expanded.

d_call: TRBD2; v_call: TRBV4-1; clone_size: .; j_call: TRBJ2-5; cdr3_nt: TGCGCCAGCAGCCCATATCTCACTAGCGGGCAAGAGACCCAGTACTTC; cdr3_aa: CASSPYLTSGQETQYF
d_call: .; v_call: TRBV18; clone_size: .; j_call: TRBJ2-1; cdr3_nt: TGTGCCAGCTCAGTGCAGGGGGGGACTAGGGCCCTCTCCTACAATGAGCAGTTCTTC; cdr3_aa: CASSVQGGTRALSYNEQFF
d_call: TRBD1; v_call: TRBV28; clone_size: .; j_call: TRBJ1-5; cdr3_nt: TGTGCCAGCAGCCCCCGACAGGGAGGAAGTCAGCCCCAGCATTTT; cdr3_aa: CASSPRQGGSQPQHF
d_call: TRBD2; v_call: TRBV5-8; clone_size: .; j_call: TRBJ2-1; cdr3_nt: TGTGCCAGCAGCACCGCATATAGCGGGAGAGGCAACAATGAGCAGTTCTTC; cdr3_aa: CASSTAYSGRGNNEQFF
d_call: .; v_call: TRBV27; clone_size: .; j_call: TRBJ2-7; cdr3_nt: TGTGCCAGCAGCTTAGCCGGGATCCCCTACGAGCAGTACTTC; cdr3_aa: CASSLAGIPYEQYF
d_call: TRBD2; v_call: TRBV7-2; clone_size: .; j_call: TRBJ2-5; cdr3_nt: TGTGCCAGCAGCTTAGTTCTAGCGGGGGCTGAGACCCAGTACTTC; cdr3_aa: CASSLVLAGAETQYF
d_call: .; v_call: TRBV24-1; clone_size: .; j_call: TRBJ2-3; cdr3_nt: TGTGCCACCAGTGATTCTGGAGTCTACACAGATACGCAGTATTTT; cdr3_aa: CATSDSGVYTDTQYF
d_call: TRBD2; v_call: TRBV11-2; clone_size: .; j_call: TRBJ2-7; cdr3_nt: TGTGCCAGCAGCTCGACCGGGACTAGCGGGAGTGGGTCCTACGAGCAGTACTTC; cdr3_aa: CASSSTGTSGSGSYEQYF
d_call: .; v_call: TRBV15; clone_size: .; j_call: TRBJ2-1; cdr3_nt: TGTGCCACCAGCAGAGATCTAGCCAATGAGCAGTTCTTC; cdr3_aa: CATSRDLANEQFF
d_call: TRBD2; v_call: TRBV7-2; clone_size: .; j_call: TRBJ2-1; cdr3_nt: TGTGCCAGCAGCGCCCTAGCGGGGGCACCCGTCAATGAGCAGTTCTTC; cdr3_aa: CASSALAGAPVNEQFF
d_call: .; v_call: TRBV5-1; clone_size: .; j_call: TRBJ1-3; cdr3_nt: TGCGCCAGCAGCCTAGACAGTCTCTCTGGAAACACCATATATTTT; cdr3_aa: CASSLDSLSGNTIYF
d_call: TRBD1; v_call: TRBV28; clone_size: .; j_call: TRBJ1-2; cdr3_nt: TGTGCCAGCAGAGCCGGGACAGGGAATGGCTACACCTTC; cdr3_aa: CASRAGTGNGYTF
d_call: .; v_call: TRBV29-1; clone_size: .; j_call: TRBJ2-7; cdr3_nt: TGCAGCGTTGAAGGGACTCTCTCAGGCGAGCAGTACTTC; cdr3_aa: CSVEGTLSGEQYF
d_call: .; v_call: TRBV7-9; clone_size: .; j_call: TRBJ1-4; cdr3_nt: TGTGCCAGCAGCCCGGGTCAGGGGCCCCGGGAAAAACTGTTTTTT; cdr3_aa: CASSPGQGPREKLFF
d_call: TRBD2; v_call: TRBV15; clone_size: once; j_call: TRBJ2-7; cdr3_nt: TGTGCCACCAGCAGACCTAGCGGGGGGTTGAACGAGCAGTACTTC; cdr3_aa: CATSRPSGGLNEQYF
d_call: .; v_call: TRBV3-1/TRBV3-2; clone_size: .; j_call: TRBJ1-3; cdr3_nt: TGTGCCAGCAGCCAAGACCAAGGGGCCCTCACTGGAAACACCATATATTTT; cdr3_aa: CASSQDQGALTGNTIYF
d_call: .; v_call: TRBV29-1; clone_size: .; j_call: TRBJ1-1; cdr3_nt: TGCAGCGTTGATGCAGGGAACACTGAAGCTTTCTTT; cdr3_aa: CSVDAGNTEAFF
d_call: .; v_call: TRBV6-5; clone_size: .; j_call: TRBJ1-1; cdr3_nt: TGTGCCAGCAGATACGAGGTGAACACTGAAGCTTTCTTT; cdr3_aa: CASRYEVNTEAFF
d_call: TRBD2; v_call: TRBV15; clone_size: .; j_call: TRBJ2-7; cdr3_nt: TGTGCCACCAGCAGCGATTCTATAGCGGGAGGGCCGGGTTACGAGCAGTACTTC; cdr3_aa: CATSSDSIAGGPGYEQYF
d_call: TRBD2; v_call: TRBV10-2; clone_size: .; j_call: TRBJ2-7; cdr3_nt: TGCGCCAGCAGTGAGGGGACGGGAGGGCCCTACGAGCAGTACTTC; cdr3_aa: CASSEGTGGPYEQYF
d_call: .; v_call: TRBV5-8; clone_size: .; j_call: TRBJ2-1; cdr3_nt: TGTGCCAGCAGCCTAAAAAGCACGTTCGAGCAGTTCTTC; cdr3_aa: CASSLKSTFEQFF
d_call: TRBD2; v_call: TRBV9; clone_size: .; j_call: TRBJ2-1; cdr3_nt: TGTGCCAGCAGCGCCCTCTCCGCAGCGGGGCGTATGGATGAGCAGTTCTTC; cdr3_aa: CASSALSAAGRMDEQFF
d_call: .; v_call: TRBV28; clone_size: .; j_call: TRBJ2-7; cdr3_nt: TGTGCCAGCAGTCCCCTGGGACAAAAGGAGTACTTC; cdr3_aa: CASSPLGQKEYF
d_call: .; v_call: TRBV2; clone_size: few; j_call: TRBJ2-1; cdr3_nt: TGTGCCAGCGGTGACTATGAGACCTACAATGAGCAGTTCTTC; cdr3_aa: CASGDYETYNEQFF
d_call: .; v_call: TRBV7-3; clone_size: .; j_call: TRBJ1-5; cdr3_nt: TGTGCCAGCAGCCTGGACAGAAATCAGCCCCAGCATTTT; cdr3_aa: CASSLDRNQPQHF
d_call: .; v_call: TRBV9; clone_size: .; j_call: TRBJ1-2; cdr3_nt: TGTGCCAGCAGCGTAGATGGCGGGAACCCTAACTATGGCTACACCTTC; cdr3_aa: CASSVDGGNPNYGYTF
d_call: TRBD1; v_call: TRBV5-5; clone_size: .; j_call: TRBJ2-7; cdr3_nt: TGTGCCAGCAGCCCATCGGACAGGGGGCGCTTTCCCTCCTACGAGCAGTACTTC; cdr3_aa: CASSPSDRGRFPSYEQYF
d_call: TRBD2; v_call: TRBV2; clone_size: .; j_call: TRBJ2-3; cdr3_nt: TGTGCCAGCAGTGATTCCGGGACTAGCGGGACCGATACGCAGTATTTT; cdr3_aa: CASSDSGTSGTDTQYF
d_call: .; v_call: TRBV24-1; clone_size: .; j_call: TRBJ1-5; cdr3_nt: TGTGCCACCAGTGACCCAAGAGGTAGCAATCAGCCCCAGCATTTT; cdr3_aa: CATSDPRGSNQPQHF
d_call: TRBD1; v_call: TRBV12-3/TRBV12-4; clone_size: .; j_call: TRBJ1-2; cdr3_nt: TGTGCCATCCCCCCGGGGACAGGGTATGGCTACACCTTC; cdr3_aa: CAIPPGTGYGYTF
d_call: .; v_call: TRBV15; clone_size: .; j_call: TRBJ1-6; cdr3_nt: TGTGCCACCAGCAGAGCGGGCTCCTATAATTCACCCCTCCACTTT; cdr3_aa: CATSRAGSYNSPLHF
d_call: TRBD2; v_call: TRBV5-1; clone_size: .; j_call: TRBJ2-1; cdr3_nt: TGCGCCAGCAGCTTTGCCGGGACTAGCGGGAGAAGCAATGAGCAGTTCTTC; cdr3_aa: CASSFAGTSGRSNEQFF
d_call: TRBD1; v_call: TRBV11-3; clone_size: .; j_call: TRBJ2-5; cdr3_nt: TGTGCCAGCAGCCATACCGGACAGGGCGAGACCCAGTACTTC; cdr3_aa: CASSHTGQGETQYF
d_call: .; v_call: TRBV18; clone_size: .; j_call: TRBJ2-2; cdr3_nt: TGTGCCAGCTCACCCGACGGACTGCCGAACACCGGGGAGCTGTTTTTT; cdr3_aa: CASSPDGLPNTGELFF
d_call: .; v_call: TRBV2; clone_size: .; j_call: TRBJ2-2; cdr3_nt: TGTGCCAGCAGTGATGGGTCAGGGTGGACCGGGGAGCTGTTTTTT; cdr3_aa: CASSDGSGWTGELFF
d_call: .; v_call: TRBV4-1; clone_size: .; j_call: TRBJ2-6; cdr3_nt: TGCGCCAGCCTGGCGGCAGGGGATCTGTCTGGGGCCAACGTCCTGACTTTC; cdr3_aa: CASLAAGDLSGANVLTF
d_call: .; v_call: TRBV28; clone_size: .; j_call: TRBJ1-1; cdr3_nt: TGTGCCAGCAGACTATTACTGACAGGAGGCGGCACTGAAGCTTTCTTT; cdr3_aa: CASRLLLTGGGTEAFF
d_call: .; v_call: TRBV6-5; clone_size: .; j_call: TRBJ1-1; cdr3_nt: TGTGCCAGCAGGGCCATTCAGGGGTTCGGCACTGAAGCTTTCTTT; cdr3_aa: CASRAIQGFGTEAFF
d_call: .; v_call: TRBV10-3; clone_size: .; j_call: TRBJ1-5; cdr3_nt: TGTGCCATCAGTGAGGTACAGCCTCAGCCCCAGCATTTT; cdr3_aa: CAISEVQPQPQHF
d_call: .; v_call: TRBV29-1; clone_size: .; j_call: TRBJ2-1; cdr3_nt: TGCAGCGCTTCTTTCAATGAGCAGTTCTTC; cdr3_aa: CSASFNEQFF
d_call: TRBD2; v_call: TRBV9; clone_size: .; j_call: TRBJ2-3; cdr3_nt: TGTGCCAGCAGCGTAGCACTAGCGGGGGGGACGGATACGCAGTATTTT; cdr3_aa: CASSVALAGGTDTQYF
d_call: .; v_call: TRBV3-1/TRBV3-2; clone_size: few; j_call: TRBJ1-3; cdr3_nt: TGTGCCAGCAGTTCCGACAGAAAAGCTGGAAACACCATATATTTT; cdr3_aa: CASSSDRKAGNTIYF
d_call: .; v_call: TRBV5-4; clone_size: .; j_call: TRBJ1-6; cdr3_nt: TGTGCCAGCAGCTTGGAGCAGGGCAGTCGCAATTCACCCCTCCACTTT; cdr3_aa: CASSLEQGSRNSPLHF
d_call: .; v_call: TRBV27; clone_size: .; j_call: TRBJ1-2; cdr3_nt: TGTGCCAGCAGTCCGCGAGGGTTGTCCTATGGCTACACCTTC; cdr3_aa: CASSPRGLSYGYTF
d_call: TRBD1; v_call: TRBV28; clone_size: .; j_call: TRBJ1-4; cdr3_nt: TGTGCCAGCAGATCTGAGACAGGGTCTTTTGAAAAACTGTTTTTT; cdr3_aa: CASRSETGSFEKLFF
d_call: TRBD1; v_call: TRBV5-1; clone_size: .; j_call: TRBJ1-3; cdr3_nt: TGCGCCAGCAGCTTGGGAGGACAGGAGTCGGGAAACACCATATATTTT; cdr3_aa: CASSLGGQESGNTIYF
d_call: TRBD1; v_call: TRBV29-1; clone_size: .; j_call: TRBJ2-5; cdr3_nt: TGCAGCGTGCGGACAGGGAGCGAGACCCAGTACTTC; cdr3_aa: CSVRTGSETQYF
d_call: TRBD1; v_call: TRBV7-8; clone_size: few; j_call: TRBJ2-5; cdr3_nt: TGTGCCAGCAGACGACTATTGGCAGACCGGGACAGGGATAGTCAAGAGACCCAGTACTTC; cdr3_aa: CASRRLLADRDRDSQETQYF
d_call: TRBD1; v_call: TRBV7-3; clone_size: few; j_call: TRBJ2-2; cdr3_nt: TGTGCCAGCAGCGCCAGACAGGGATTCGGCGGGGAGCTGTTTTTT; cdr3_aa: CASSARQGFGGELFF
d_call: .; v_call: TRBV19; clone_size: .; j_call: TRBJ1-5; cdr3_nt: TGTGCCAGTACCCTTTTAGTGAGGGAGGTACAGCCCCAGCATTTT; cdr3_aa: CASTLLVREVQPQHF
d_call: .; v_call: TRBV6-5; clone_size: .; j_call: TRBJ2-7; cdr3_nt: TGTGCCAGCAGTACGGGACATGAGCACGAGCAGTACTTC; cdr3_aa: CASSTGHEHEQYF
d_call: TRBD2; v_call: TRBV2; clone_size: .; j_call: TRBJ2-3; cdr3_nt: TGTGCCAGCAGCTCTCGGGAGGGAGATACGCAGTATTTT; cdr3_aa: CASSSREGDTQYF
d_call: TRBD2; v_call: TRBV28; clone_size: .; j_call: TRBJ2-3; cdr3_nt: TGTGCCAGCAGTTCCCGACTAGCGGGTTTCACAGATACGCAGTATTTT; cdr3_aa: CASSSRLAGFTDTQYF
d_call: .; v_call: TRBV6-4; clone_size: .; j_call: TRBJ1-1; cdr3_nt: TGTGCCAGCAGAAAGACCGGGGGGTGGGAAGCTTTCTTT; cdr3_aa: CASRKTGGWEAFF
d_call: .; v_call: TRBV7-2; clone_size: .; j_call: TRBJ1-5; cdr3_nt: TGTGCCAGCAGCTTAGAAGGGGCCGACAATCAGCCCCAGCATTTT; cdr3_aa: CASSLEGADNQPQHF
d_call: TRBD1; v_call: TRBV4-1; clone_size: .; j_call: TRBJ1-1; cdr3_nt: TGCGCCAGCAGCTACAAACAGGGGGTTTCGACTGAAGCTTTCTTT; cdr3_aa: CASSYKQGVSTEAFF
d_call: TRBD1; v_call: TRBV9; clone_size: .; j_call: TRBJ1-2; cdr3_nt: TGTGCCAGCAGCGTAGTGGGAGACAGGGCAGAAGCTAACTATGGCTACACCTTC; cdr3_aa: CASSVVGDRAEANYGYTF